The entry that follows covers one T cell receptor beta chain sequence. The entry originates in a study of patients and donors after allogeneic stem cell transplantation. TCRdb reprocessed the RT-PCR reads with MiXCR, giving one entry per CDR3 protein. The table records about 110,000 distinct CDR3 sequences, less than 45% of them present only once. Germline lookup yields CDR1 MNHEY and CDR2 SVGEGT. This CDR3 contains 19 residues. J lost 4 bases, V lost 6 bases, and 17 bases had no gene match. The chain carries TRBV6-2 or TRBV6-3 and TRBJ2-2, with 10 positions matching TRBD2. This TCR was sampled from a human donor who was either an allogeneic HSCT recipient or a stem cell or donor lymphocyte infusion donor (not recorded which). It is not recorded whose cells these are; they may come from a transplant donor. Sample: blood, either unsorted or a sorted T cell fraction (not recorded which). The CDR3 region is CASSTNPYTSGIGTGELFF. In DNA, the CDR3 is TGTGCCAGCAGCACCAATCCGTATACTAGCGGGATCGGCACCGGGGAGCTGTTTTTT.